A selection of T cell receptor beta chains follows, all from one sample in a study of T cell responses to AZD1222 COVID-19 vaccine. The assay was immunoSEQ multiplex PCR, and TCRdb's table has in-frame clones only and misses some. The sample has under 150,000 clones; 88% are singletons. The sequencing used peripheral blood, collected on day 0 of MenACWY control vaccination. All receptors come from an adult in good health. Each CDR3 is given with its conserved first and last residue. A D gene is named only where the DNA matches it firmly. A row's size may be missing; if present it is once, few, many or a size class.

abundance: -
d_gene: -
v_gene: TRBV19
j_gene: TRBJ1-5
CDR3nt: TGTGCCAGTAGTAGTGGGGGATTTCAGCCCCAGCATTTT
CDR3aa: CASSSGGFQPQHF

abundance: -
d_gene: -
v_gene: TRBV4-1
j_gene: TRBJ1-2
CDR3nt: TGCGCCAGCAGCCCAGGACCCCTTGGGAACTATGGCTACACCTTC
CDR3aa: CASSPGPLGNYGYTF

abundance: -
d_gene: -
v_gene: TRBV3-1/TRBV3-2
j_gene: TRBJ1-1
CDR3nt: TGTGCCAGCAGCCAAGAGGTGACAGCTGGAGCTTTCTTT
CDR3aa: CASSQEVTAGAFF

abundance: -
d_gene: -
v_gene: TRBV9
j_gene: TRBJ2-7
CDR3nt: TGTGCCAGCAGCGTAGTAGCAAGCGGACGCTACGAGCAGTACTTC
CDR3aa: CASSVVASGRYEQYF

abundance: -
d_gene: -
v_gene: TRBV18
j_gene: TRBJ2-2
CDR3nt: TGTGCCAGCTCACCAACGGCGAACACCGGGGAGCTGTTTTTT
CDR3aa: CASSPTANTGELFF

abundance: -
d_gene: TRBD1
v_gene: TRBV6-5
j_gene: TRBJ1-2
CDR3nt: TGTGCCAGCATGCCACAGGGGTCCTATGGCTACACCTTC
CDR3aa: CASMPQGSYGYTF

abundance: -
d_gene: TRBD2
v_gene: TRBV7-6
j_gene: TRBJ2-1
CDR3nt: TGTGCCAGCAGCTTGGCTTCTCAACTAGCGGGAGGACCCTTGGATGAGCAGTTCTTC
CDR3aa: CASSLASQLAGGPLDEQFF

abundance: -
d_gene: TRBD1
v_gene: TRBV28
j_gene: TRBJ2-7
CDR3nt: TGTGCCAGTAAGGGACAGGACCCCCACAGTGGCTACGAGCAGTACTTC
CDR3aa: CASKGQDPHSGYEQYF

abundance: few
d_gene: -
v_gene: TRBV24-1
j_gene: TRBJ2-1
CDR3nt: TGTGCCACCAGTGATTCCGTAGGGGTCAATGAGCAGTTCTTC
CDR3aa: CATSDSVGVNEQFF

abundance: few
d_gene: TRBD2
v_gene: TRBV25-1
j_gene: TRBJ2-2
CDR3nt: TGTGCCAGCAGTATTAGCGGGAGGGACACCGGGGAGCTGTTTTTT
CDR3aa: CASSISGRDTGELFF

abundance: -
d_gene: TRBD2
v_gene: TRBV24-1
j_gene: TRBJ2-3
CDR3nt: TGTGCCACCAGTGACAGGACTAGCGGGACAGATACGCAGTATTTT
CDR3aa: CATSDRTSGTDTQYF

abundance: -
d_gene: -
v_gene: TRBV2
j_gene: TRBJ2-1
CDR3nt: TGTGCCAGCAGGGACAGGGAACTAGCGGCCTACAATGAGCAGTTCTTC
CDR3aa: CASRDRELAAYNEQFF

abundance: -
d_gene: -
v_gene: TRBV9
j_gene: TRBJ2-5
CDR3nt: TGTGCCAGCAGCTCCCTGGTACAAGAGACCCAGTACTTC
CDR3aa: CASSSLVQETQYF

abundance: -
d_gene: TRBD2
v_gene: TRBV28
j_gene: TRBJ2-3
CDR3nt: TGTGCCAGCAGCTCTCCGCGGGGGGCGGAAGATACGCAGTATTTT
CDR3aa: CASSSPRGAEDTQYF

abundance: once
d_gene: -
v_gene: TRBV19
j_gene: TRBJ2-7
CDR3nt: TGTGCCAGTACCCCACCCGGATCGACAGTTCGCGAGCAGTACTTC
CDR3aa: CASTPPGSTVREQYF

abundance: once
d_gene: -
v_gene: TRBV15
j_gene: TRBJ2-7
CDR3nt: TGTGCCACCAGCAGGGCGTCCGGGATTCCACCCCACGAGCAGTACTTC
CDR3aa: CATSRASGIPPHEQYF

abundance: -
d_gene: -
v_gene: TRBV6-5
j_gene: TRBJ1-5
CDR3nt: TGTGCCAGCAGTACGGGGTGGGGGCAGCCCCAGCATTTT
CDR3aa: CASSTGWGQPQHF

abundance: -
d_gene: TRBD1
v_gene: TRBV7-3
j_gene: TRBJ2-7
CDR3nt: TGTGCCAGCAGCCCGGGACAGGGGAGATACGAGCAGTACTTC
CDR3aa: CASSPGQGRYEQYF

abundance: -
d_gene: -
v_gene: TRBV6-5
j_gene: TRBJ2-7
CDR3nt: TGTGCCAGCAGGACCGGGGAAGGCGAGCAGTACTTC
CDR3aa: CASRTGEGEQYF

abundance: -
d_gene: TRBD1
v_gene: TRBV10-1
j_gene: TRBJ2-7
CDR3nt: TGCGCCAGCAGTGAGGGGACAGGACTTTTCCCCGAGCAGTACTTC
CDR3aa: CASSEGTGLFPEQYF

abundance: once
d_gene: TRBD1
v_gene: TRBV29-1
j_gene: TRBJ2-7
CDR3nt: TGCAGCGCCCGGGACAGAGGCTACGAGCAGTACTTC
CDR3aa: CSARDRGYEQYF

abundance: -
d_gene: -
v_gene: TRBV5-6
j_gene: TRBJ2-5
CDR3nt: TGTGCCAGCAGCTTCGACCGTAACCTCCAGTACTTC
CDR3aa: CASSFDRNLQYF

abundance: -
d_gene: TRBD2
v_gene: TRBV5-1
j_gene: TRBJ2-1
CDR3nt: TGCGCCAGCAGCTTAAGGCGAGCGGGAGTCGATGAGCAGTTCTTC
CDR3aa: CASSLRRAGVDEQFF

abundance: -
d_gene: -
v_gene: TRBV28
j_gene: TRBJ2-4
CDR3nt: TGTGCCAGCAGTTCCCCTACCCTAGCCAAAAACATTCAGTACTTC
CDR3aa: CASSSPTLAKNIQYF

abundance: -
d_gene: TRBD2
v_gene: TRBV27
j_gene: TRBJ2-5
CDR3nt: TGTGCCAGCAGTTTAATCGGCGGGAGGTCTGAGACCCAGTACTTC
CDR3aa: CASSLIGGRSETQYF

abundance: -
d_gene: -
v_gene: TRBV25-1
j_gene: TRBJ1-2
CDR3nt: TGTGCCAGCAGTGAAGGGCCCTTAAAAAACTATGGCTACACCTTC
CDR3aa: CASSEGPLKNYGYTF

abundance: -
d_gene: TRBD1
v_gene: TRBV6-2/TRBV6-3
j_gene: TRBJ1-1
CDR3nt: TGTGCCAGCAGCCTGGACAGGGTACGGACTGAAGCTTTCTTT
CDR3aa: CASSLDRVRTEAFF

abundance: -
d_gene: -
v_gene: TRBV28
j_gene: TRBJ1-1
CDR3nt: TGTGCCAGCAGTTTGACGGGGGTGAACACTGAAGCTTTCTTT
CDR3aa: CASSLTGVNTEAFF

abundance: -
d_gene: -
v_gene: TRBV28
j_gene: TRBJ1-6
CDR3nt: TGTGCCAGCAGAACGCCGGGTTCACCCCTCCACTTT
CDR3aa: CASRTPGSPLHF

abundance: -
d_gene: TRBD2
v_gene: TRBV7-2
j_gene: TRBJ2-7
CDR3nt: TGTGCCAGCAGCTCGGTACTAGCGGGAGGTCACGAGCAGTACTTC
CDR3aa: CASSSVLAGGHEQYF

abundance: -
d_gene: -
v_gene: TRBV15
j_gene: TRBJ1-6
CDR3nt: TGTGCCACCAGCAGAGATTCCGGGGAGAGTTCACCCCTCCACTTT
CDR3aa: CATSRDSGESSPLHF

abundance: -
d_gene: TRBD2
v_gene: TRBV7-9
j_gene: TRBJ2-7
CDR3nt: TGTGCCAGCAGCGGACTAGCGGGAAGTAGGTGGGAGCAGTACTTC
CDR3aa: CASSGLAGSRWEQYF

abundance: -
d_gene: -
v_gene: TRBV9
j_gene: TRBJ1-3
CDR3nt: TGTGCCAGCAGCGTACATTCGGGCTCTGGAAACACCATATATTTT
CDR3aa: CASSVHSGSGNTIYF

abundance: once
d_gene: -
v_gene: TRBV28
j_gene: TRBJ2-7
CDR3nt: TGTGCCAGCAGTTTATGGGTGACCGAGCAGTACTTC
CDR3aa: CASSLWVTEQYF

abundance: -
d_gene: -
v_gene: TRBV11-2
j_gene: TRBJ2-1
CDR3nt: TGTGCCAGCAGCGCCCAGGTCCGAGATGAGCAGTTCTTC
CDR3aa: CASSAQVRDEQFF

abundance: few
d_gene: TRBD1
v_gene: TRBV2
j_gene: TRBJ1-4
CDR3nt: TGTGCCAGTAAGGGACAGCAGAATGAAAAACTGTTTTTT
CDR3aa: CASKGQQNEKLFF

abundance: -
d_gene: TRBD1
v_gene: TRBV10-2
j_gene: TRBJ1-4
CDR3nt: TGCGCCAGCAGAATGACAGGGGGTACAACTAATGAAAAACTGTTTTTT
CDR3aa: CASRMTGGTTNEKLFF